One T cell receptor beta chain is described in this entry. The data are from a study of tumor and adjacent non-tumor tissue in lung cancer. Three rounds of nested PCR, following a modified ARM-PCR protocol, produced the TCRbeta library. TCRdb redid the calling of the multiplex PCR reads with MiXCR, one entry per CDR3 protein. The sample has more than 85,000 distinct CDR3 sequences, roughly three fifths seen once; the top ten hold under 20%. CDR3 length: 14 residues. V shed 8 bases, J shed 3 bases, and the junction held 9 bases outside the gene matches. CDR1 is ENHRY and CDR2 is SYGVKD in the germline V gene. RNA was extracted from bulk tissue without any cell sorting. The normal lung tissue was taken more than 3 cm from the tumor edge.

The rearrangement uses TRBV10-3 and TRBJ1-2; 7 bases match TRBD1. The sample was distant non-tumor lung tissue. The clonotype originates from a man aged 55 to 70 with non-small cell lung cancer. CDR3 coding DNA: TGTGCCATCGGTGCAGGGGGGTCAGACTATGGCTACACCTTC. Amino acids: CAIGAGGSDYGYTF.